These T cell receptor beta chains were read from a single sample in a study of cytomegalovirus exposure and HLA in healthy donors. The repertoire was sequenced with immunoSEQ multiplex PCR; TCRdb's copy has only in-frame clones and lacks some. The sample includes tens of thousands of clones, around four fifths seen only once; the top ten take about 4.4%. Sequencing was done on a sample of PBMCs. The receptors derive from a male donor in good health and CMV-seropositive. Each CDR3 is given with its conserved first and last residue. D genes are given only for firm matches. Size is stated for part of the rows, as once, few or many counts, or as a class when the clone is expanded.

TGTGCCAGCAGTTTATCCTTTAGTGACGGCGGGCGGGTCGTCGTGACCCAGTACTTC	CASSLSFSDGGRVVVTQYF	TRBV28	TRBJ2-5	.	few
TGTGCCTGGGGCAAGAGCGGGGGCGCCTTACTACAAGAGACCCAGTACTTC	CAWGKSGGALLQETQYF	TRBV30	TRBJ2-5	TRBD2	.
TGTGCCAGCAGTTTCCAACCCGGGACTAGCGGGAGAGAGGAGCAGTTCTTC	CASSFQPGTSGREEQFF	TRBV27	TRBJ2-1	TRBD2	.
TGTGCCAGCAGTCGGACGGGGTTGGGCTACACCTTC	CASSRTGLGYTF	TRBV28	TRBJ1-2	.	.
TGTGCCAGCAGCTTACAGGGCGCGAACACCATATATTTT	CASSLQGANTIYF	TRBV7-8	TRBJ1-3	.	.
TGCGCCAGCAGCCTAAGACTAGCGGGGTCCTACGAGCAGTACTTC	CASSLRLAGSYEQYF	TRBV5-1	TRBJ2-7	TRBD2	.
TGTGCCAGTAGTATGGAGCGGGTTGACAATGAGCAGTTCTTC	CASSMERVDNEQFF	TRBV19	TRBJ2-1	.	.
TGTGCCAGCAGCATCCAGGGAAGGAGCTATGGCTACACCTTC	CASSIQGRSYGYTF	TRBV4-2	TRBJ1-2	.	.
TGTGCCAGCAGCTCGCGAACTAGCTCGTTCGGAGAGACCCAGTACTTC	CASSSRTSSFGETQYF	TRBV13	TRBJ2-5	.	.
TGTGCCAGCAGCCAAAGGGGTATAGGAGAGACCCAGTACTTC	CASSQRGIGETQYF	TRBV14	TRBJ2-5	.	.
TGCGCCAGCAGAACAATCCTAGCGGGGGGCGGAGAGCAGTACTTC	CASRTILAGGGEQYF	TRBV5-1	TRBJ2-7	TRBD2	few
TGTGCCAGCACCGACAGGGTTTATGGCTACACCTTC	CASTDRVYGYTF	TRBV9	TRBJ1-2	TRBD1	.
TGTGCCAGCAGTGATTGGGCAGGCCGATCCGGGAATGGCTACACCTTC	CASSDWAGRSGNGYTF	TRBV2	TRBJ1-2	.	.
TGTGCCAACCTTCAGTTGGGGAGGGCGGCGCAGTATTTT	CANLQLGRAAQYF	TRBV6-7	TRBJ2-3	TRBD2	few
TGTGCCAGCAGCCTCAGAAACACCGGGGAGCTGTTTTTT	CASSLRNTGELFF	TRBV7-3	TRBJ2-2	.	few
TGTGCCATCAGTGAGTCGATCGGGACAGTTGCAAACAATGAGCAGTTCTTC	CAISESIGTVANNEQFF	TRBV10-3	TRBJ2-1	TRBD1	.
TGTGCCAGCAGCCAATCGGGACAGGGAAATTCGTACGAGCAGTACTTC	CASSQSGQGNSYEQYF	TRBV7-9	TRBJ2-7	TRBD1	.
TGTGCCAGCAGCTCCGCGGGGGGCGCGTACAATGAGCAGTTCTTC	CASSSAGGAYNEQFF	TRBV5-6	TRBJ2-1	TRBD2	few
TGTGCCTGGAGTCTACAGGCGAACACTGAAGCTTTCTTT	CAWSLQANTEAFF	TRBV30	TRBJ1-1	.	once
TGTGCCAGCAGCCAGCAGGGAAACTATGGCTACACCTTC	CASSQQGNYGYTF	TRBV14	TRBJ1-2	.	.
TGTGCCAGCAGCCCCCGACAGGGAGAAGGCGAGCAGTACTTC	CASSPRQGEGEQYF	TRBV11-2	TRBJ2-7	TRBD1	.
TGTGCCAGTAGTATTAAGGGGGACACTGAAGCTTTCTTT	CASSIKGDTEAFF	TRBV19	TRBJ1-1	.	.
TGTGCCAGCTCACCACGGGACAGCGCCCCACTGGAAGCTTTCTTT	CASSPRDSAPLEAFF	TRBV18	TRBJ1-1	TRBD1	.
TGCGCCAGCAGCTTGGACAGGGGAATGGACTATGGCTACACCTTC	CASSLDRGMDYGYTF	TRBV5-1	TRBJ1-2	TRBD1	.
TGTGCCAGCAGCTCCCCTCGAGCGGACGGCTCCTACGAGCAGTACTTC	CASSSPRADGSYEQYF	TRBV13	TRBJ2-7	.	.
TGCGCCAGCAGCGTGGGACAGCCTAAGGAGACCCAGTACTTC	CASSVGQPKETQYF	TRBV5-1	TRBJ2-5	TRBD1	.
TGTGCCAGCAGCTTACCGCCTAGTAGCGGTACGGAGAATGAGCAGTTCTTC	CASSLPPSSGTENEQFF	TRBV7-9	TRBJ2-1	.	.
TGTTCCAGCAGCCCCGAGGATTTT	CSSSPEDF	TRBV7-9	TRBJ2-3	.	.
TGTGCCAGCAGCTTAAAGGCACCGGCGGCGGCCACTGAAGCTTTCTTT	CASSLKAPAAATEAFF	TRBV7-3	TRBJ1-1	.	.
TGTGCCAGCAGTTTATCGCCTCAGGGGGTTGGCTACACCTTC	CASSLSPQGVGYTF	TRBV27	TRBJ1-2	TRBD1	.
TGTGCCAGCTCACCGAGTGAACCAGGGTTTTCGGAGGGCTACACCTTC	CASSPSEPGFSEGYTF	TRBV18	TRBJ1-2	.	.
TGTGCCAGTAGTGCGCCGGGCGGGCTTTCTTACGAGCAGTACTTC	CASSAPGGLSYEQYF	TRBV19	TRBJ2-7	.	.
TGTGCCAGTATCCCTACTAGCGGGGGTCTCTACAATGAGCAGTTCTTC	CASIPTSGGLYNEQFF	TRBV19	TRBJ2-1	TRBD2	.
TGTGCCAGCAGTTTGGGCAGCACAGTCAATCAGCCCCAGCATTTT	CASSLGSTVNQPQHF	TRBV28	TRBJ1-5	.	.
TGTGCCAGCAGCTTGGCGGGGGATGTGACAGATACGCAGTATTTT	CASSLAGDVTDTQYF	TRBV5-4	TRBJ2-3	.	.
TGTGCCACTAAGACAGGGTCCGGCTACGAGCAGTACTTC	CATKTGSGYEQYF	TRBV30	TRBJ2-7	TRBD1	once
TGTGCCAGCAGCCTAACAGGAGGCACAGATACGCAGTATTTT	CASSLTGGTDTQYF	TRBV11-1	TRBJ2-3	.	.
TGTGCCAGCACCAAGGGGGAAGGGGTGGCTGAAGCTTTCTTT	CASTKGEGVAEAFF	TRBV2	TRBJ1-1	.	once
TGCGCCAGCAGCGACCCCCCTAGCGGGAGTCTCCCCGGGGAGCTGTTTTTT	CASSDPPSGSLPGELFF	TRBV5-1	TRBJ2-2	TRBD2	.
TGTGCCAGCAGCTCTGGGACAGGGAAATACTACGAGCAGTACTTC	CASSSGTGKYYEQYF	TRBV7-2	TRBJ2-7	TRBD1	.